Detailed here is one T cell receptor beta chain. Its antigen is unidentified. The data stem from a study of shared clonotypes between healthy human individuals. Notes on the study in general: Relative to their counterparts shared across all four donors, non-shared clonotypes exhibited diminished generation probabilities.

Several immunoSEQ 96-well plates shared each subset's DNA, each plate a replicate. Assay: immunoSEQ multiplex PCR; the TCRdb copy retains only in-frame clones and omits some. The sample shows some 690,000 clones, roughly 87% of them seen only once. Germline V gene lookup returns CDR1 SGHDT and CDR2 YYEEEE. The CDR3 consists of 14 residues. Trimming stripped 5 bases from V and 4 bases from J, with 13 bases between. The TCR sequence derives from a man younger than 35 in good health. Some clones in this sample may be carry-over from other donors' samples. The chain couples TRBV5-6 to TRBJ2-1; D not resolved. The sample consisted of memory CD8+ T cells from PBMCs. The subset: CD45RO+ cells pooled with CCR7-negative TemRA cells. The CDR3 loop is CASSLVGLYNEQFF. DNA of the CDR3: TGTGCCAGCAGTCTGGTAGGGCTTTACAATGAGCAGTTCTTC.